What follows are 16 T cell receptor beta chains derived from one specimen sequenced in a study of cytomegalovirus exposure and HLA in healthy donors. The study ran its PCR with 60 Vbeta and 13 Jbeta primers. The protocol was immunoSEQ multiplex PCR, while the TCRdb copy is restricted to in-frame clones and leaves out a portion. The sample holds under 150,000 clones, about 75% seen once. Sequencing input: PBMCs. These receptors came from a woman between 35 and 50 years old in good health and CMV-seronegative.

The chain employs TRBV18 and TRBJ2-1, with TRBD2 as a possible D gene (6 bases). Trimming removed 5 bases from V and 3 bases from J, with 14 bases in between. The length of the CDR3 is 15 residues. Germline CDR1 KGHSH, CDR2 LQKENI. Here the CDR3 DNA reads TGTGCCAGCTCATTAGGGTGGGGGGACTACAATGAGCAGTTCTTC. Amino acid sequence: CASSLGWGDYNEQFF.

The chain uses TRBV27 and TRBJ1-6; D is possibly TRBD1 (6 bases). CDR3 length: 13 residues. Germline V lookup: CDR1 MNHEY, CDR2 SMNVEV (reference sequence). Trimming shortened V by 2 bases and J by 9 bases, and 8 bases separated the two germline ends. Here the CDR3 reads CASSLQGSSPLHF. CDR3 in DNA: TGTGCCAGCAGTTTACAGGGGAGTTCACCCCTCCACTTT.

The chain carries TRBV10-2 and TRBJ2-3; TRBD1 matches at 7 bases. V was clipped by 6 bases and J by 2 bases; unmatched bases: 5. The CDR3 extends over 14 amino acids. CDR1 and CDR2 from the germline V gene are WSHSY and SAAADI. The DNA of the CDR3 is TGCGCCAGCAGGGGGACAGACATCACAGATACGCAGTATTTT. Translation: CASRGTDITDTQYF.

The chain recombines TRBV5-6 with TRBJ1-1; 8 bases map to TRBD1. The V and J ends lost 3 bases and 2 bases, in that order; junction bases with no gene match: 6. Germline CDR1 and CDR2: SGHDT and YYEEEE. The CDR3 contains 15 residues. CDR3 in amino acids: CASSWGDRRNTEAFF. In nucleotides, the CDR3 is TGTGCCAGCAGCTGGGGGGACAGGCGAAACACTGAAGCTTTCTTT.

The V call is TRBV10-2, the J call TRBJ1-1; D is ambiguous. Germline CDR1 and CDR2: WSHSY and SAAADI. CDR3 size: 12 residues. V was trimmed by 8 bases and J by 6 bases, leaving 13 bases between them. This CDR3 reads CASSASISEAFF. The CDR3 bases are TGCGCCAGCTCCGCGTCAATCTCTGAAGCTTTCTTT.

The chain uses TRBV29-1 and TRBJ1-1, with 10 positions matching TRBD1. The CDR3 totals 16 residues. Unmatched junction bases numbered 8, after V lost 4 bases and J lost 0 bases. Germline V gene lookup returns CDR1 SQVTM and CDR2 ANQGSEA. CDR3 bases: TGCAGCGTTGGGGGACAGGGGCGGATTATGAACACTGAAGCTTTCTTT. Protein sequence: CSVGGQGRIMNTEAFF. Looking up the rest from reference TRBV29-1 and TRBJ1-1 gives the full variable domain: SAVISQKPSRDICQRGTSLTIQCQVDSQVTMMFWYRQQPGQSLTLIATANQGSEATYESGFVIDKFPISRPNLTFSTLTVSNMSPEDSSIYLCSVGGQGRIMNTEAFFGQGTRLTVV.

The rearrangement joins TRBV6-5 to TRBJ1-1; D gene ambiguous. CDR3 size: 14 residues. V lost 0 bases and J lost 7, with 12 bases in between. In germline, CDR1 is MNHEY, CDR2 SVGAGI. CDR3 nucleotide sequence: TGTGCCAGCAGTTACTCAGCATCCCCCGTTGAAGCTTTCTTT. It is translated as CASSYSASPVEAFF.

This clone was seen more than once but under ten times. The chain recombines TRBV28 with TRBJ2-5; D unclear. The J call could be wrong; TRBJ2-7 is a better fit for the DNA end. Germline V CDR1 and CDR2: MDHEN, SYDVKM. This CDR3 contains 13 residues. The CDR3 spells CASSLDTPYEQYF. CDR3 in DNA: TGTGCCAGCAGTTTAGACACGCCCTACGAGCAGTACTTC.

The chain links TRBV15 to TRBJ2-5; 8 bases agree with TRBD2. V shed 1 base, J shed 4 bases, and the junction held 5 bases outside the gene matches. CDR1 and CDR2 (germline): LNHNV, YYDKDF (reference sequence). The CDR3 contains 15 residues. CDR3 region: CATSRVRGGPETQYF. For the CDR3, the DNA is TGTGCCACCAGCAGAGTTCGGGGGGGGCCAGAGACCCAGTACTTC.

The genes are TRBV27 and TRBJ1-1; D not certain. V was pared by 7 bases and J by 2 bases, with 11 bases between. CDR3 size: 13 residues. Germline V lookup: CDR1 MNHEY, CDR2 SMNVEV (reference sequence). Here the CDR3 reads CASTSPRNTEAFF. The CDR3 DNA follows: TGTGCCAGCACCTCCCCGAGAAACACTGAAGCTTTCTTT.

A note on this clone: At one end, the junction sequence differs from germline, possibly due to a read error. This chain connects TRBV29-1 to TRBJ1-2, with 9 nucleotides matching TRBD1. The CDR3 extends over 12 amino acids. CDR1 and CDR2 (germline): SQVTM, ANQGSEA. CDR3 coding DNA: TGCAGCGTCATCGGGACAGGGAGCGGCTACCCCTTC. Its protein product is CSVIGTGSGYPF.

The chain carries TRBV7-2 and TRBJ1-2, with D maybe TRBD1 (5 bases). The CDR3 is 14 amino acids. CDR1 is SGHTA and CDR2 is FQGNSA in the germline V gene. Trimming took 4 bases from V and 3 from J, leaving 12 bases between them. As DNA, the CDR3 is TGTGCCAGCAGCTCAACGGGGGGGGACTATGGCTACACCTTC. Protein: CASSSTGGDYGYTF.

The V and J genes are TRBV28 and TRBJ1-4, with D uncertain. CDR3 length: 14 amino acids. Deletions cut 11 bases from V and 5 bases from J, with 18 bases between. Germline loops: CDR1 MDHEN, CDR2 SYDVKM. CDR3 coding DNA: TGTGCCCTATCGGGAAGCCCCGGCAATGAAAAACTGTTTTTT. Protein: CALSGSPGNEKLFF.

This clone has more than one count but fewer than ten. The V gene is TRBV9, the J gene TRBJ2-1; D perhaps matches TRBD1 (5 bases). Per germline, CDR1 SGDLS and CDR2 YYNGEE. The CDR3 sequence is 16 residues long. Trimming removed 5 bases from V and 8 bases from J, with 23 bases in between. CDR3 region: CASSPKDRHSGDEQFF. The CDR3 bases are TGTGCCAGCAGTCCGAAAGACAGACATTCTGGGGATGAGCAGTTCTTC.

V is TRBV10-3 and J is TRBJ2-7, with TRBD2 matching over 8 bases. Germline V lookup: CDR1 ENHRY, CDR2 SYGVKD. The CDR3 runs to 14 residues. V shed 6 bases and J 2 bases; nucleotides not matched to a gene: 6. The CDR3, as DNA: TGTGCCATCAGGGCCGGGGGGGCCACCTACGAGCAGTACTTC. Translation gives CAIRAGGATYEQYF.

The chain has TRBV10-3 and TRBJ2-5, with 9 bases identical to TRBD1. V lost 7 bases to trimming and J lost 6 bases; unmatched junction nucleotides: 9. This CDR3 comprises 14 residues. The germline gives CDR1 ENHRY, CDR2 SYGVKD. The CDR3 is CAITSGTGSQTQYF. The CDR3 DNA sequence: TGTGCCATCACTTCCGGGACAGGGTCACAGACCCAGTACTTC.